The rows below give T cell receptor beta chains drawn from one sample of a study of shared clonotypes between healthy human individuals. Clones were sequenced by immunoSEQ multiplex PCR, and TCRdb holds only the in-frame ones, with some missing. The sample includes around 2.1 million clones, 85% to 95% of them seen just once. Material for sequencing was naive CD8+ T cells from PBMCs. The receptors were gathered from a young man in good health. Some clones in this sample may be carry-over from other donors' samples. CDR3s include the opening cysteine and the closing phenylalanine or tryptophan. D genes are given only for firm matches. The size entry is marked missing in some rows and otherwise reads once, few, many or a size class.

v_gene,d_gene,abundance,j_gene,CDR3nt,CDR3aa
TRBV19,TRBD1,.,TRBJ1-1,TGTGCCAGTAGTATGTGGGACAGGGGGCCGGACACTGAAGCTTTCTTT,CASSMWDRGPDTEAFF
TRBV27,.,once,TRBJ1-1,TGTGCCAGCAGCCCGGGGAACACTGAAGCTTTCTTT,CASSPGNTEAFF
TRBV7-9,.,.,TRBJ2-5,TGTGCCAGCAGGTTTCCAGGTGGGGAGACCCAGTACTTC,CASRFPGGETQYF
TRBV4-3,TRBD2,.,TRBJ2-7,TGCGCCAGCAGCCAGTGGACTAGCGGGAGTTACGAGCAGTACTTC,CASSQWTSGSYEQYF
TRBV7-8,TRBD1,.,TRBJ2-7,TGTGCCAGCAGCATGGGACAGGGAGATTCCTACGAGCAGTACTTC,CASSMGQGDSYEQYF
TRBV27,TRBD1,.,TRBJ2-1,TGTGCCAGCAGTATCCGGGACAGGTACAATGAGCAGTTCTTC,CASSIRDRYNEQFF
TRBV29-1,.,.,TRBJ2-7,TGCAGCGTTGGGGGCGGGGATACCTACGAGCAGTACTTC,CSVGGGDTYEQYF
TRBV7-9,.,.,TRBJ1-2,TGTGCCAGCAGCCCAACGGCAGGGGATGGGTATGGCTACACCTTC,CASSPTAGDGYGYTF
TRBV6-4,.,.,TRBJ1-4,TGTGCCAGCAGTGCCCCCCCCAATGATGAAAAACTGTTTTTT,CASSAPPNDEKLFF
TRBV13,.,.,TRBJ1-1,TGTGCCAGCAGCCCTATGGGGCAGGGTAACACTGAAGCTTTCTTT,CASSPMGQGNTEAFF
TRBV14,TRBD2,.,TRBJ2-7,TGTGCCAGCAGCCAAGATCCGTACCGGGAGGTAGCCTACGAGCAGTACTTC,CASSQDPYREVAYEQYF
TRBV4-2,TRBD1,.,TRBJ1-4,TGTGCCAGCAGCCAGCGAGGGGGCGAGGGGAATGAAAAACTGTTTTTT,CASSQRGGEGNEKLFF
TRBV28,.,.,TRBJ2-7,TGTGCCAGCAGTCCGCCAGGGACCCCCTACGAGCAGTACTTC,CASSPPGTPYEQYF
TRBV5-6,TRBD2,.,TRBJ2-5,TGTGCCAGCAGTCTTCTAGTCCCTAGCGGGGAAGAGACCCAGTACTTC,CASSLLVPSGEETQYF
TRBV11-2,.,.,TRBJ2-4,TGTGCCAGCAGCCCCTTCCCGGGGGCCAAAAACATTCAGTACTTC,CASSPFPGAKNIQYF
TRBV29-1,.,.,TRBJ2-1,TGCAGCGCAATTGTGGCGAGTAGTGAGCAGTTCTTC,CSAIVASSEQFF
TRBV7-6,.,.,TRBJ2-3,TGTGCCAGCAGCTTGTTCCCGCCGGCCCTCACAGATACGCAGTATTTT,CASSLFPPALTDTQYF
TRBV6-1,.,few,TRBJ2-1,TGTGCCAGCAAGCTAGCTTTCCATGAGCAGTTCTTC,CASKLAFHEQFF
TRBV28,.,.,TRBJ2-7,TGTGCCAGCAGTTTTGGGGGCCGGGCCCACGAGCAGTACTTC,CASSFGGRAHEQYF
TRBV27,TRBD2,.,TRBJ2-1,TGTGCCAGCAGTTTTAGAGGGGCTAGCGGGAGGAATGAGCAGTTCTTC,CASSFRGASGRNEQFF
TRBV15,.,.,TRBJ1-2,TGTGCCACCAGCAGCCCCTGGGAGACAGAGGATGGCTACACCTTC,CATSSPWETEDGYTF
TRBV19,.,.,TRBJ1-1,TGTGCCAGTAGTACTCCCGTAGGGGCGAACACTGAAGCTTTCTTT,CASSTPVGANTEAFF
TRBV9,.,.,TRBJ2-3,TGTGCCAGCAGCGCACAGGGGACTAGCACAGATACGCAGTATTTT,CASSAQGTSTDTQYF
TRBV4-3,.,once,TRBJ2-7,TGCGCCAGCAGCCCAGGAGGTTCGGGGCAGACCTACGAGCAGTACTTC,CASSPGGSGQTYEQYF
TRBV6-4,.,.,TRBJ2-1,TGTGCCAGCAGTGCGCGCTGGAGTGAGAGGGGTGAGCAGTTCTTC,CASSARWSERGEQFF
TRBV15,TRBD1,.,TRBJ2-1,TGTGCCACCAGCAGGGGACAGGGGGCAATAAATGAGCAGTTCTTC,CATSRGQGAINEQFF
TRBV7-9,.,.,TRBJ2-7,TGTGCCAGCAGCTTTCCCGGACCTTCCTACGAGCAGTACTTC,CASSFPGPSYEQYF
TRBV6-6,.,.,TRBJ2-1,TGTGCCAGCAGGGCTGTGGACAATGAGCAGTTCTTC,CASRAVDNEQFF
TRBV9,.,.,TRBJ1-2,TGTGCCAGCAGCGCCCCACAGGGATCTAACTATGGCTACACCTTC,CASSAPQGSNYGYTF
TRBV5-1,TRBD1,.,TRBJ2-7,TGCGCCAGCAGCGGGGACAGGGGCTCCTACGAGCAGTACTTC,CASSGDRGSYEQYF
TRBV27,.,.,TRBJ1-2,TGTGCCAGCAGTTCGGGGAGCTATGGCTACACCTTC,CASSSGSYGYTF
TRBV9,TRBD1,.,TRBJ2-1,TGTGCCAGCAGCCCAGGACAGGGGATCAATGAGCAGTTCTTC,CASSPGQGINEQFF
TRBV2,TRBD1,.,TRBJ2-7,TGTGCCAGCAGTGGGGGACAGGGGACCCGCTACGAGCAGTACTTC,CASSGGQGTRYEQYF
TRBV15,TRBD2,.,TRBJ2-7,TGTGCCACCAGCAGCCTGAGCGGGAGTTCCTACGAGCAGTACTTC,CATSSLSGSSYEQYF
TRBV28,.,.,TRBJ1-3,TGTGCCAGCAGCCAACCGTACAGGTCCTCTGGAAACACCATATATTTT,CASSQPYRSSGNTIYF
TRBV19,TRBD2,.,TRBJ2-1,TGTGCCAGTAGTATGTCACTAGCGGGAGTCAATGAGCAGTTCTTC,CASSMSLAGVNEQFF
TRBV7-9,.,.,TRBJ2-3,TGTGCCAGCAGCTTAGAAGGAGGACTGGGCACAGATACGCAGTATTTT,CASSLEGGLGTDTQYF
TRBV28,TRBD2,.,TRBJ2-7,TGTGCCAGCAGTCCCGGGACTAGCGGGAGCTCCTACGAGCAGTACTTC,CASSPGTSGSSYEQYF
TRBV5-5,TRBD2,.,TRBJ2-3,TGTGCCAGCAGCCCGTGGACTAGCAGGGGCACAGATACGCAGTATTTT,CASSPWTSRGTDTQYF
TRBV19,.,many,TRBJ2-7,TGTGCCAGTAGCGACAGGCGGACCCTGAGCTCCTACGAGCAGTACTTC,CASSDRRTLSSYEQYF
TRBV5-1,TRBD2,.,TRBJ2-3,TGCGCCAGCAGCTCGGGACTAGCGGGGATCACAGATACGCAGTATTTT,CASSSGLAGITDTQYF
TRBV7-9,.,.,TRBJ2-1,TGTGCCAGCAGCTTCGAACAGTACAATGAGCAGTTCTTC,CASSFEQYNEQFF
TRBV2,.,.,TRBJ1-5,TGTGCCAGCAGCCCCAGGGACCGGCAGCCCCAGCATTTT,CASSPRDRQPQHF
TRBV27,TRBD2,.,TRBJ2-7,TGTGCCAGCAGCCCGAGACTAGCGGGAGTCTCCTACGAGCAGTACTTC,CASSPRLAGVSYEQYF
TRBV5-4,.,.,TRBJ2-1,TGTGCCAGCAGCTTAAGGATAGCGGACTACAATGAGCAGTTCTTC,CASSLRIADYNEQFF
TRBV4-3,TRBD2,once,TRBJ2-1,TGCGCCAGCAGCCAAGATCACACTCCGGGGGGAGCCTACAATGAGCAGTTCTTC,CASSQDHTPGGAYNEQFF
TRBV7-9,.,.,TRBJ1-4,TGTGCCAGCAGCCCCACCCCGGGGTCGGCTAATGAAAAACTGTTTTTT,CASSPTPGSANEKLFF
TRBV7-9,.,.,TRBJ1-5,TGTGCCAGCAGCTTAGGGACAGCTAGCAATCAGCCCCAGCATTTT,CASSLGTASNQPQHF
TRBV2,TRBD2,.,TRBJ2-3,TGTGCCAGCAGGAGCAGCCTGAGGGCGGGAGCAACAGATACGCAGTATTTT,CASRSSLRAGATDTQYF
TRBV9,TRBD2,.,TRBJ2-7,TGTGCCAGCAGCCCAAGCGGGATAGGCTCCTACGAGCAGTACTTC,CASSPSGIGSYEQYF
TRBV5-6,TRBD1,.,TRBJ2-7,TGTGCCAGTCGACAGGGGGCCGCCTACGAGCAGTACTTC,CASRQGAAYEQYF
TRBV19,.,.,TRBJ2-6,TGTGCCAGTGGGCCCCGGGCCAACGTCCTGACTTTC,CASGPRANVLTF
TRBV27,.,.,TRBJ2-2,TGTGCCAGCACGGCCACCGGGGAGCTGTTTTTT,CASTATGELFF